This T cell receptor (beta chain) was recorded in a study of blood T cell repertoires in COVID-19. Across the study: Material from acute and convalescent COVID-19 was sourced from the United States, Italy and Spain. Sample material is recorded as cDNA or gDNA derived from T cells, B-cell-depleted T cells, or PBMCs.

Deletions cut 7 bases from V and 4 bases from J, with 13 bases between. The V gene's germline CDR1 is LGHDT and CDR2 YNNKEL (reference sequence). This CDR3 spans 13 amino acids. Study processing details: Estimates of nucleated cell counts were drawn from the amplification of reference gene primers. Produced via immunoSEQ multiplex PCR; TCRdb's table is partial and in-frame only. V and J calls and clone size are those listed in that table; D and trimming were worked out from the DNA. The sample lists roughly 80,000 clones, 76% occurring once. The rearrangement links TRBV3-1 (or the pseudogene TRBV3-2) to TRBJ1-1; D may be TRBD1 (6 bases). The source of this sequence is a man between 65 and 85 years old with active or convalescent COVID-19. The specimen sequenced was peripheral blood. As DNA, the CDR3 is TGTGCCAGCACCAACGGACAGTCCACTGAAGCTTTCTTT. It codes for CASTNGQSTEAFF.